The 9 T cell receptor beta chains below were found in one sample sequenced in a study of regulatory T cells in long-lasting Graves disease. TCR beta libraries were built with iRepertoire HTBI primers and Arm-PCR of CDR3 regions. TCRdb redid the calling of the multiplex PCR reads with MiXCR, one entry per CDR3 protein. The sample includes fewer than 400,000 distinct CDR3 sequences, less than 25% of them seen just once. The time point is: persistent/refractory GD, antithyroid drugs over 5 years with positive TRAb. Extracted RNA from PBMCs served as the source of the TCR library. The sequenced sample was peripheral blood mononuclear cells (PBMCs), obtained when the disease was refractory, from a patient treated with antithyroid drugs. The receptor source for this set is a female donor with Graves disease.

About this clonotype: A much more abundant neighbour one base away suggests this may be a read error. V and J are TRBV28 and TRBJ1-6; D gene ambiguous. Germline CDR1 and CDR2: MDHEN and SYDVKM. CDR3 length: 14 residues. CDR3 in amino acids: CASSPPGYNSPPHF. The CDR3 region has the DNA TGTGCCAGCAGCCCCCCGGGGTATAATTCACCCCCCCACTTT.

This clonotype showed up many times. The chain joins TRBV27 to TRBJ2-4; D tentatively fits TRBD1 or TRBD2 (5 bases each). Trimming pared 6 bases from V and 3 bases from J, leaving 18 bases between. CDR1 and CDR2 from the germline V gene are MNHEY and SMNVEV (reference sequence). The length of the CDR3 is 16 residues. CDR3 nucleotides: TGTGCCAGCAGGCCGCTAGTCCTTGGGGGCAAAAACATTCAGTACTTC. Translating it yields CASRPLVLGGKNIQYF.

This clonotype showed up many times. Its ends do not fully match the called genes, so a read error is possible. The chain has TRBV7-2 and TRBJ2-5; 7 bases agree with TRBD2. CDR1 is SGHTA and CDR2 is FQGNSA in the germline V gene. The CDR3 runs to 15 residues. The CDR3 region is CASSLVTGGQETQYF. The CDR3 DNA reads as TGTGCCAGCAGTTTAGTTACGGGGGGACAAGAGACCCAGTACTTC.

The chain links TRBV20-1 to TRBJ2-3; 9 bases align to TRBD1. Germline-derived CDR1 and CDR2 are DFQATT and SNEGSKA (reference sequence). The CDR3 runs 14 residues. The V and J ends lost 5 bases and 6 bases, in that order; junction bases with no gene match: 9. The CDR3 region is CSALDRGLGDTQYF. The CDR3 DNA is TGCAGTGCTTTGGACAGGGGTCTCGGGGATACGCAGTATTTT.

This clonotype was detected a few times. The rearrangement joins TRBV7-8 to TRBJ2-2; the D gene is possibly TRBD1 (6 bases). The CDR3 extends over 15 amino acids. Trimming left V 3 bases short and J 10 bases short, with 18 bases between. The germline gives CDR1 SGHVS, CDR2 FQNEAQ. CDR3 in amino acids: CASSFRDTVNVELFF. The CDR3 nucleotides read TGTGCCAGCAGCTTCCGGGACACTGTAAATGTGGAGCTGTTTTTT.

The V gene is TRBV13, the J gene TRBJ2-4; tentatively, D is TRBD2 (6 bases). With 5 bases removed from V and 1 base from J, the gap between germline ends came to 18 bases. Germline-derived CDR1 and CDR2 are PRHDT and FYEKMQ (reference sequence). CDR3 size: 17 residues. CDR3 amino acids: CASSPPLAGRAKNIQYF. The CDR3 nucleotides are TGTGCCAGCAGCCCCCCCCTGGCGGGAAGGGCCAAAAACATTCAGTACTTC.

The chain employs TRBV7-2 and TRBJ2-6; no reliable D call. V lost 1 base and J lost 6, with 10 bases in between. Germline CDR1 SGHTA, CDR2 FQGNSA. This CDR3 comprises 15 residues. Here the CDR3 DNA reads TGTGCCAGCAGCTTAGTGGCTGTTGAGGCCAACGTCCTGACTTTC. Protein sequence: CASSLVAVEANVLTF.

This clonotype was counted between two and nine times. The J gene is TRBJ1-2, the V gene TRBV20-1; D may be TRBD1 (5 bases). The germline gives CDR1 DFQATT, CDR2 SNEGSKA (reference sequence). The CDR3 extends over 14 amino acids. Trimming removed 3 bases from V and 0 bases from J, with 11 bases in between. The CDR3, as DNA: TGCAGTGCTAGTCTCTCAGGGACTAACTATGGCTACACCTTC. Its protein is CSASLSGTNYGYTF.

This clonotype has only one observation. V and J are TRBV6-1 and TRBJ2-3; D may be TRBD2 (6 bases). CDR1 MNHNS and CDR2 SASEGT come from the germline V gene. V lost 6 bases and J lost 3, with 13 bases in between. This CDR3 has 14 residues. Here the CDR3 DNA reads TGTGCCAGCAGGAGACTAGGGTCGACAGATACGCAGTATTTT. Protein: CASRRLGSTDTQYF.